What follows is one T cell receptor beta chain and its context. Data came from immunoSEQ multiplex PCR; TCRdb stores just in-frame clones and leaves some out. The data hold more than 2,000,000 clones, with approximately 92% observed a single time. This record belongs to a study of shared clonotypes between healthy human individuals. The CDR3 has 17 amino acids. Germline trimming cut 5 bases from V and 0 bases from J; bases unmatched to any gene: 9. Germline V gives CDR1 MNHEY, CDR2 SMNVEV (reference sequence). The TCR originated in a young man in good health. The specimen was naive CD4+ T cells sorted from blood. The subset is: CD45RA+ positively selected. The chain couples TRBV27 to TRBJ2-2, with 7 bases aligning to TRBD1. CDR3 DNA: TGTGCCAGCAGTCGCAGAGGGACAGATTCGAACACCGGGGAGCTGTTTTTT. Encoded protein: CASSRRGTDSNTGELFF.